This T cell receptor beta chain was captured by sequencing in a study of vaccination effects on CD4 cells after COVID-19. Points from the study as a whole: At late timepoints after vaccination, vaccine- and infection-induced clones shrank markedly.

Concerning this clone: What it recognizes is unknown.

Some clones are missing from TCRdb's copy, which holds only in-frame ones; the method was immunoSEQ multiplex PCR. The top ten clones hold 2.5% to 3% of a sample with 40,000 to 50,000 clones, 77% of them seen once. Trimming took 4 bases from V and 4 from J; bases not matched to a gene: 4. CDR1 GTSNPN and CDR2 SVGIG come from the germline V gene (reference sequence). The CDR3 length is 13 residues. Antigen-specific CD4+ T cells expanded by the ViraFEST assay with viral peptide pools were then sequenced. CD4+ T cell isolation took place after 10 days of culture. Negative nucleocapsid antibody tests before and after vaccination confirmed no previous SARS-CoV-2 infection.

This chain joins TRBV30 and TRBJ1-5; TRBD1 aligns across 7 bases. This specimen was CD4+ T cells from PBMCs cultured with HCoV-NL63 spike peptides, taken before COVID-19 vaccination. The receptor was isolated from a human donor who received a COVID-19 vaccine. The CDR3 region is CAWMGQPNQPQHF. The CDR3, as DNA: TGTGCCTGGATGGGACAGCCAAATCAGCCCCAGCATTTT.